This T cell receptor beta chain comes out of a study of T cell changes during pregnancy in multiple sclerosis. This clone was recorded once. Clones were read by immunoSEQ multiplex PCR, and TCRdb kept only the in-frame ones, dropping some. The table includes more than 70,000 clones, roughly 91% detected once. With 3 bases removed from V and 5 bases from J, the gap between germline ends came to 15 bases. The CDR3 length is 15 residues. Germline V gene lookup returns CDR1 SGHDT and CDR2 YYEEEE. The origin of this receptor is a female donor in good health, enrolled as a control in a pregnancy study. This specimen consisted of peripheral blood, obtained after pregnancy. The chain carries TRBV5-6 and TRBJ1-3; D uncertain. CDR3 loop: CASSSRERSRNTIYF. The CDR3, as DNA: TGTGCCAGCAGCTCCCGGGAACGCAGCCGAAACACCATATATTTT.